This TCR beta chain was sequenced in a study of tumor and adjacent non-tumor tissue in lung cancer. About the study: The cohort had 12 adenocarcinoma, a couple of squamous cell and 1 small cell patients. Study findings and constraints: Top 100 clones took a larger repertoire share in normal lung. Shorter survival was associated with higher TCR diversity in tumors.

To note about this clonotype: The antigen remains unidentified.

The template was RNA from unsorted bulk tissue. More than 3 cm separated this lung sample from the edge of the tumor. Donors were chemotherapy-naive, newly diagnosed lung cancer surgical patients in China, August–late 2014. From germline, CDR1 is LGHNA and CDR2 YNFKEQ. CDR3 length: 16 amino acids. The library came from three nested PCR rounds adapted from ARM-PCR protocols. TCRdb reprocessed the multiplex PCR reads with MiXCR, giving one entry per CDR3 protein. Among 85,000 to 130,000 distinct CDR3 sequences listed, 50% to 70% were seen once. Sequenced input: distant non-tumor lung tissue. V usage is TRBV4-2 and J usage is TRBJ2-7; 9 positions agree with TRBD2. The TCR sequence derives from a man aged 25-40 years with non-small cell lung cancer. CDR3 residues: CISSPLAGDRSYEQYF. The CDR3 DNA sequence: TGTATCAGCAGCCCATTAGCGGGAGACCGCTCCTACGAGCAGTACTTC.